This T cell receptor beta chain was retrieved from a study of cytomegalovirus exposure and HLA in healthy donors. Across the whole study: Tens of millions of unique TCRs from HLA-typed donors made up an early data release. Study results and limitations: When analyzed later, the rates of TCR association showed variation by HLA locus, with DRB1 the most and HLA-C the fewest. Donor immune exposure was known only as CMV serostatus.

The PCR contained 60 Vbeta and 13 Jbeta primers. The assay was immunoSEQ multiplex PCR, and TCRdb's table has in-frame clones only and misses some. Among fewer than 60,000 clones listed, about two thirds were seen once. As to this clone: Its antigen is not identified.

Germline assignment: CDR1 SGHTA and CDR2 FQGNSA. Trimming took 1 base from V and 4 from J, leaving 8 bases between them. The CDR3 extends over 14 amino acids. This TCR was recovered from a woman in her forties or fifties in good health and CMV-seropositive. Source material: PBMCs. V is TRBV7-2 and J is TRBJ2-4, with D possibly TRBD2 on 6 matching bases. CDR3 region: CASSLEEGKNIQYF. CDR3 coding DNA: TGTGCCAGCAGCTTAGAGGAGGGGAAAAACATTCAGTACTTC.